The entry below describes one T cell receptor beta chain. What the recovered Cohort 3 donors had was two negative PCRs, clearance, or symptom resolution. TCRdb keeps only in-frame clones here, not all; method: immunoSEQ multiplex PCR. The sample contains over 150,000 clones, roughly 80% of which appear only once. The data derive from a study of blood T cell repertoires in COVID-19. Study-wide background: Samples representing acute and convalescent COVID-19 were sourced from the United States, Italy and Spain. T cells, B-cell-depleted T cells, or PBMCs provided the cDNA or gDNA that served as material.

The specimen was PBMCs or T cells enriched from blood (not recorded which). This receptor was identified in a man aged 50 to 59 who had recovered from COVID-19.

CDR3 nucleotides: TGTGCCAGCGATGCGGGGGGGCAGGGAGATACGCAGTATTTT. The encoded protein is CASDAGGQGDTQYF. The chain recombines TRBV7-2 with TRBJ2-3, with TRBD2 identical over 9 bases. Germline lookup yields CDR1 SGHTA and CDR2 FQGNSA. CDR3 length: 14 amino acids. Unmatched junction bases numbered 8, after V lost 8 bases and J lost 5 bases.